These 22 T cell receptor beta chains were sequenced from one sample in a study of blood T cell repertoires in COVID-19. Assay: immunoSEQ multiplex PCR; the TCRdb copy retains only in-frame clones and omits some. The sample has over 55,000 clones, 85% to 90% seen once. The specimen sequenced was peripheral blood. Receptors were obtained from a man aged 45-65 years with active COVID-19.

The chain joins TRBV12-3 or TRBV12-4 to TRBJ1-6, with TRBD1 matching 9 bases. Trimming removed 7 bases from V and 10 bases from J; junction bases left unmatched: 5. The CDR3 is made up of 13 amino acids. The CDR3 spells CASKRDRDSPLHF. For the CDR3, the DNA is TGTGCCAGCAAACGGGACAGGGACTCACCCCTCCACTTT.

Only one count was recorded for this clone. Compared with germline, one end of the junction differs, possibly owing to a read error. The rearrangement links TRBV19 to TRBJ1-1; D remains ambiguous. The germline V gene encodes CDR1 LNHDA and CDR2 SQIVND (reference sequence). The length of the CDR3 is 11 residues. The CDR3 coding sequence is TGTGCCAGTAGTCAGAGGGCCCACCTTATCTTT. This translates into CASSQRAHLIF.

The chain employs TRBV27 and TRBJ2-7; 10 bases map to TRBD2. The CDR3 runs to 13 residues. Germline CDR1 MNHEY, CDR2 SMNVEV (reference sequence). The J segment lost 5 bases and the V segment lost 5 bases, leaving 3 bases of the junction unmatched. The CDR3, as DNA: TGTGCCAGCAGTAGCGGGAGGGCCGACGAGCAGTACTTC. It specifies CASSSGRADEQYF.

V is TRBV28 and J is TRBJ1-1; tentative D call: TRBD1 (6 bases). This CDR3 has 15 residues. Trimming shortened V by 7 bases and J by 0 bases, and 15 bases separated the two germline ends. The germline CDR1 and CDR2 sequences are MDHEN and SYDVKM. In DNA, the CDR3 is TGTGCCAGCATCATATGGGGGCGATTGAACACTGAAGCTTTCTTT. Protein product: CASIIWGRLNTEAFF.

The chain joins TRBV25-1 to TRBJ1-3; 9 bases match TRBD1. CDR1 and CDR2 from the germline V gene are MGHDK and SYGVNS. The CDR3 has 16 amino acids. V lost 11 bases, J lost 8 bases, and 19 bases stayed unmatched. The CDR3 here is CASNPGSGDRADTIYF. The CDR3 nucleotides are TGTGCCTCTAATCCCGGGAGCGGGGACAGGGCCGACACCATATATTTT.

V gene TRBV5-1 combines with J gene TRBJ2-3, with 9 bases aligning to TRBD2. V lost 6 bases and J lost 6; bases outside the gene matches: 8. The germline V gene encodes CDR1 SGHRS and CDR2 YFSETQ. The length of the CDR3 is 14 residues. The CDR3 reads CASKVAGARDTQYF. The CDR3, as DNA: TGCGCCAGCAAAGTAGCGGGGGCCAGGGATACGCAGTATTTT.

About this clone: At one of its ends the junction is not consistent with the germline gene, which may arise from a read error. This chain connects TRBV30 to TRBJ2-3; 10 positions agree with TRBD2. CDR3 length: 14 residues. The germline V gene has CDR1 GTSNPN and CDR2 SVGIG (reference sequence). The CDR3 is CAWELAGAGDTQYF. The CDR3 DNA reads as TGCGCTTGGGAGCTAGCGGGAGCAGGGGATACGCAGTATTTT.

The sample holds one count of this clone. This chain uses TRBV6-5 with TRBJ1-2; TRBD1 agrees at 8 bases. The CDR3 consists of 14 residues. V trimming: 6 bases; J trimming: 8 bases; junction bases outside the gene matches: 11. CDR1 MNHEY and CDR2 SVGAGI come from the germline V gene. The CDR3 loop is CASRSPRTGLGYTF. CDR3 DNA: TGTGCCAGCAGGAGCCCCAGGACAGGGCTCGGCTACACCTTC.

This rearrangement joins TRBV5-4 to TRBJ2-7, with TRBD1 identical over 8 bases. From germline, CDR1 is SGHNT and CDR2 YYREEE (reference sequence). V lost 4 bases, J lost 9 bases, and 9 bases stayed unmatched. The CDR3 extends over 13 amino acids. CDR3 sequence reads: CASSRDRGRGQYF. For the CDR3, the DNA is TGTGCCAGCAGCCGCGACAGGGGACGGGGGCAGTACTTC.

Regarding this clone: The germline gene is not matched at one end of the junction; a read error may be the cause. This chain links TRBV3-1 (or the pseudogene TRBV3-2) with TRBJ2-1; 7 nucleotides agree with TRBD1. The germline gives CDR1 LGHDT, CDR2 YNNKEL (reference sequence). This CDR3 has 11 amino acids. The CDR3 loop reads CASKEGTAFLF. The DNA of the CDR3 is TGTGCCAGCAAAGAAGGGACAGCCTTCCTCTTC.

The chain combines TRBV29-1 with TRBJ1-2; D is unclear. Germline-derived CDR1 and CDR2 are SQVTM and ANQGSEA. The V and J ends lost 3 bases and 2 bases respectively, with 10 bases between them. This CDR3 is built from 13 residues. CDR3 coding DNA: TGCAGCGTTGACCGCTGGGCGAACTATGGCTACACCTTC. Translating gives CSVDRWANYGYTF.

The genes are TRBV3-1 (or the pseudogene TRBV3-2) and TRBJ2-4; TRBD2 matches at 9 bases. This CDR3 has 13 residues. Germline loops: CDR1 LGHDT, CDR2 YNNKEL (reference sequence). Trimming cost V 6 bases and J 5 bases; bases outside gene matches: 2. CDR3 sequence: CASSRLAENIQYF. The CDR3 bases are TGTGCCAGCAGTAGACTAGCGGAAAACATTCAGTACTTC.

In its sample, this clone was seen once. The chain is built from TRBV5-1 and TRBJ2-6, with 9 bases that match TRBD1. The V gene's germline CDR1 is SGHRS and CDR2 YFSETQ. The CDR3 contains 17 residues. Trimming at V came to 3 bases and at J to 0 bases, leaving 4 bases not matched to a gene. The DNA of the CDR3 is TGCGCCAGCAGCTGGACAGGGGTCAGCTCTGGGGCCAACGTCCTGACTTTC. Its translation is CASSWTGVSSGANVLTF.

The chain recombines TRBV24-1 with TRBJ2-1, with 8 bases aligning to TRBD2. Per the germline V gene, CDR1 is KGHDR and CDR2 is SFDVKD. With 4 bases clipped from V and 7 bases from J, the junction kept 2 bases outside the gene matches. CDR3 size: 13 residues. CDR3 DNA sequence: TGTGCCACCAGTGACCCTAGCGGGAATGAGCAGTTCTTC. Protein sequence: CATSDPSGNEQFF.

V and J are TRBV7-8 and TRBJ2-7, with 8 nucleotides matching TRBD2. CDR3 size: 16 residues. Germline V lookup: CDR1 SGHVS, CDR2 FQNEAQ. V gave up 5 bases and J gave up 4 bases; unmatched junction bases: 13. CDR3 nucleotide sequence: TGTGCCAGCAGCCCCCTACGGGGGGGATCAAGGTACGAGCAGTACTTC. The encoded protein is CASSPLRGGSRYEQYF.

The rearrangement uses TRBV28 and TRBJ1-1; D remains ambiguous. Germline CDR1 MDHEN, CDR2 SYDVKM. Trimming took 5 bases from V and 1 from J, leaving 11 bases between them. The CDR3 has 14 amino acids. The CDR3 nucleotides are TGTGCCAGCAGTCAACCCCCCGGGAACACTGAAGCTTTCTTT. This sequence encodes CASSQPPGNTEAFF.

This chain connects TRBV4-2 to TRBJ2-3; TRBD2 aligns across 10 bases. V was pared by 0 bases and J by 6 bases, with 6 bases of the junction left unmatched. The CDR3 contains 16 residues. CDR1 is LGHNA and CDR2 is YNFKEQ in the germline V gene. The CDR3 sequence: CASSQDRTSGSDTQYF. For the CDR3, the DNA is TGTGCCAGCAGCCAAGACCGGACTAGCGGTTCTGATACGCAGTATTTT.

This rearrangement joins TRBV9 to TRBJ1-6; 8 nucleotides align to TRBD1. The CDR3 extends over 14 amino acids. Unmatched junction bases numbered 4, after V lost 1 base and J lost 10 bases. The V gene's germline CDR1 is SGDLS and CDR2 YYNGEE. CDR3 in amino acids: CASSVRQGHSPLHF. The CDR3 nucleotides are TGTGCCAGCAGCGTACGACAGGGGCACTCACCCCTCCACTTT.

The CDR3 reads CASSDEGGTEAFF. The CDR3 DNA reads as TGTGCCAGCAGTGACGAGGGGGGGACTGAAGCTTTCTTT. The rearrangement joins TRBV6-4 to TRBJ1-1, with D possibly matching TRBD1 (6 bases). This CDR3 comprises 13 residues. The germline V and J ends were trimmed by 2 bases and 5 bases, with 9 bases remaining between them. Per the germline V gene, CDR1 is MRHNA and CDR2 is SNTAGT.

The rearrangement links TRBV6-2 or TRBV6-3 to TRBJ2-7, with D maybe TRBD2 (5 bases). The CDR3 extends over 14 amino acids. V was cut by 4 bases and J by 3 bases, with 13 bases left in between. Per the germline V gene, CDR1 is MNHEY and CDR2 is SVGEGT. The CDR3 sequence: CASSSSSRDYEQYF. CDR3 in DNA: TGTGCCAGCAGTTCCTCCAGTCGGGACTACGAGCAGTACTTC.

The chain joins TRBV27 to TRBJ2-1; D remains ambiguous. Germline CDR1 reads MNHEY; CDR2 reads SMNVEV (reference sequence). Between the trimmed V and J ends, which lost 2 bases and 7 bases, there was a span of 12 bases. There are 14 residues in the CDR3. This CDR3 is CASSLGQARNEQFF. CDR3 sequence (DNA): TGTGCCAGCAGTTTAGGGCAGGCACGGAATGAGCAGTTCTTC.

V usage is TRBV10-1 and J usage is TRBJ1-6, with D hard to call. Germline-derived CDR1 and CDR2 are WNHNN and SYGVQD (reference sequence). V dropped 6 bases and J dropped 7 bases, with 13 bases sitting between them. The CDR3 is 14 residues long. This CDR3 is CASREGPGNSPLHF. CDR3 sequence (DNA): TGCGCCAGCAGGGAGGGCCCGGGGAATTCACCCCTCCACTTT.